Here is one T cell receptor beta chain with its context. Its antigen is currently unknown. The sample comes from a study of T cell repertoires in cytomegalovirus infection. The overall study: Carrying CMV and the relevant HLA type showed in public TCR beta signatures.

Study-level findings and limits: What dominated the ex vivo response were HLA-C-restricted CMV-specific TCR beta clonotypes.

TCRdb analysed the reads with MiXCR anew, one entry per CDR3 protein. The repertoire has a few hundred thousand distinct CDR3 sequences, 35% to 50% of them found once; the top ten carry over 45%. The TCR comes from a human donor in good health (CMV status not recorded). Some clones in this sample may be carry-over from other donors' samples. Source: cultured PBMCs, taken from culture after CMV antigen stimulation.

The CDR3, as DNA: TGTGCCAGCAGACGCCCCCCCCGGACTAGCGGGAGCGGAGAGCAGTACTTC. Translation gives CASRRPPRTSGSGEQYF. The V and J genes are TRBV6-1 and TRBJ2-7, with 13 bases matching TRBD2. Germline-derived CDR1 and CDR2 are MNHNS and SASEGT. The junction had 15 bases not matched to a gene; V was cut back by 6 bases and J by 7 bases. The CDR3 has 17 amino acids.